This T cell receptor beta chain was sequenced in a study of shared clonotypes between healthy human individuals. Study-level points and caveats: The genetic and exposure-history diversity represented was limited by few donors. Approximately 5% was the fraction of naive CD4 clonotypes found shared across a few donors. Clonotypes shared by all four sorted-subset donors had higher generation probabilities than non-shared clonotypes.

Sequenced by immunoSEQ multiplex PCR; TCRdb stores in-frame clones only, minus some. The profile shows approximately 250,000 clones, about 69% of them singletons. Germline CDR1 ENHRY, CDR2 SYGVKD. The CDR3 totals 15 residues. Trimming took 2 bases from V and 2 from J; bases not matched to a gene: 2. This clone was recorded a few times. Its antigen is not known. The material sequenced was memory CD4+ T cells sorted from blood. Subset noted: CD45RA-negative fraction. V and J are TRBV10-3 and TRBJ2-7, with 11 bases fitting TRBD1. This TCR derives from a man aged 30 to 39 in good health. The CDR3, as DNA: TGTGCCATCAGTGAGGGACAGGGGGCTCCCTACGAGCAGTACTTC. Translation gives CAISEGQGAPYEQYF.